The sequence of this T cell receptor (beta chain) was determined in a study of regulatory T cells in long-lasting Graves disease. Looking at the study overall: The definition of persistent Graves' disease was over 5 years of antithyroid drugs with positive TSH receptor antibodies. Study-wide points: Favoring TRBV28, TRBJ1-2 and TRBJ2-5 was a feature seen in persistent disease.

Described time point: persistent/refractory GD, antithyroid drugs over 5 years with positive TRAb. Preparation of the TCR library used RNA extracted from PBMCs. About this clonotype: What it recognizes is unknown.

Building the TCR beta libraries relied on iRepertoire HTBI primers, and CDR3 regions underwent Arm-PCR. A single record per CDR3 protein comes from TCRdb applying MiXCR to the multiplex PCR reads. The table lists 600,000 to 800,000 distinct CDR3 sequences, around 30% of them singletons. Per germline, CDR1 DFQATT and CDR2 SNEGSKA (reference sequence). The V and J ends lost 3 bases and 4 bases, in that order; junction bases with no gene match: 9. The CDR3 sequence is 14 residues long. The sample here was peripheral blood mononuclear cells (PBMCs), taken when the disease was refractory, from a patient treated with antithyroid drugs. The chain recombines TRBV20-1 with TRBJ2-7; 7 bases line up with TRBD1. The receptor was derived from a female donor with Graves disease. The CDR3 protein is CSARSQRGLYEQYF. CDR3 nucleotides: TGCAGTGCTAGGAGTCAGAGGGGGCTTTACGAGCAGTACTTC.